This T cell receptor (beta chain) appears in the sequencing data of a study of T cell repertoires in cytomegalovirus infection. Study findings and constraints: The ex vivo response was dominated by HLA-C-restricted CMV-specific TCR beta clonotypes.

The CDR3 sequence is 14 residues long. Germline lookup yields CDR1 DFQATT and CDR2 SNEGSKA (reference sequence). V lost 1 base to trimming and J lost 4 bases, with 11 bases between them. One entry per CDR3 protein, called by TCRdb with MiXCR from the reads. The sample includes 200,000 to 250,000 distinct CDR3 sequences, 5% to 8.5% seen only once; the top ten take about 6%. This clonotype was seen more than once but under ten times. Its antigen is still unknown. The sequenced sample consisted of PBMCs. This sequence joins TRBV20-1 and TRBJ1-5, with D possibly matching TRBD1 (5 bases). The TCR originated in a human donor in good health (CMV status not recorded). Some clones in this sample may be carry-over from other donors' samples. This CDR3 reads CSARGPGQNQPQHF. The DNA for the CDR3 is TGCAGTGCTAGAGGCCCAGGGCAAAATCAGCCCCAGCATTTT.